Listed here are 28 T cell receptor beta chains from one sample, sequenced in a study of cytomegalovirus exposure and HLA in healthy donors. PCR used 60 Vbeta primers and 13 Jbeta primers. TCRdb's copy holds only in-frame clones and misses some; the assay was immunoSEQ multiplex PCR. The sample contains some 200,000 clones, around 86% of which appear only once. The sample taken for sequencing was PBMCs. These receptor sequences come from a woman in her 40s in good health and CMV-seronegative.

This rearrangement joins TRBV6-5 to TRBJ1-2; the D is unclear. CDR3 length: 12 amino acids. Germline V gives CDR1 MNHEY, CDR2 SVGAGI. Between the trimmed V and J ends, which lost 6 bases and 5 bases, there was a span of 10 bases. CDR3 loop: CASSQPGYGYTF. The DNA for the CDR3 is TGTGCCAGCAGCCAACCCGGGTATGGCTACACCTTC.

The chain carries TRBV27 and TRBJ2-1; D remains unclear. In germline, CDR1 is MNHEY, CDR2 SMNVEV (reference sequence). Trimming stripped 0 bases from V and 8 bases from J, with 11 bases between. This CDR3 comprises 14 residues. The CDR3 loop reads CASSLSNSMDEQFF. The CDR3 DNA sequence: TGTGCCAGCAGTTTATCGAATAGTATGGATGAGCAGTTCTTC.

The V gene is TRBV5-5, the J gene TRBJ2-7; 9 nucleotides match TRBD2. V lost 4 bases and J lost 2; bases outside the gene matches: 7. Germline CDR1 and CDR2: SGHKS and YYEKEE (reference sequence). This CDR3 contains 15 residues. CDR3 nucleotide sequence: TGTGCCAGCAGCCGTAGACTAGCGGATACCTACGAGCAGTACTTC. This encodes CASSRRLADTYEQYF.

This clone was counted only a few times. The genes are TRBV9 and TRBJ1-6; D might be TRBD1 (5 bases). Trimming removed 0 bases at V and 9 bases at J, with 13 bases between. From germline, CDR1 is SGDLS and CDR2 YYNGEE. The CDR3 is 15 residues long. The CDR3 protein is CASSVDGGYGSPLHF. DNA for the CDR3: TGTGCCAGCAGCGTAGACGGGGGATATGGTTCACCCCTCCACTTT.

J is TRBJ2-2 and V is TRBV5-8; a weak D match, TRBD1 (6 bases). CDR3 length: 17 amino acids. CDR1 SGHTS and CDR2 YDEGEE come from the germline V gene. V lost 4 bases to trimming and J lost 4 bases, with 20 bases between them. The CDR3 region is CASSKGQIGMITGELFF. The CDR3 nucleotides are TGTGCCAGCAGCAAAGGACAGATCGGGATGATCACCGGGGAGCTGTTTTTT.

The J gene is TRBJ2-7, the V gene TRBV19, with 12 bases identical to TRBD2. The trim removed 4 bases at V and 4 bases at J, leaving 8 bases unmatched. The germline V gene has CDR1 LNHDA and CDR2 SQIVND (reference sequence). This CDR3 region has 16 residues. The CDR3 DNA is TGTGCCAGTAGTAGGACCGTCGGGACTAGCGGGTACGAGCAGTACTTC. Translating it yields CASSRTVGTSGYEQYF.

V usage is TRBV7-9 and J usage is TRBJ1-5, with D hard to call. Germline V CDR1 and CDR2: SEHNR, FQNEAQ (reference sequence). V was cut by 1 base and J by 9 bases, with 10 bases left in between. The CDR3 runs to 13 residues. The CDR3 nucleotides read TGTGCCAGCAGCTTAGGTCGAGATGGGCCCCAGCATTTT. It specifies CASSLGRDGPQHF.

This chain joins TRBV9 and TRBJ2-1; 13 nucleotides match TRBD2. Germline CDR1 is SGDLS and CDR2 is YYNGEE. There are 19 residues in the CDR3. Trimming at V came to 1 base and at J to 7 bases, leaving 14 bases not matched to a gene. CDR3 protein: CASSVTFHLPGLAGNEQFF. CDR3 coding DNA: TGTGCCAGCAGCGTAACTTTCCACTTACCGGGACTAGCGGGAAATGAGCAGTTCTTC.

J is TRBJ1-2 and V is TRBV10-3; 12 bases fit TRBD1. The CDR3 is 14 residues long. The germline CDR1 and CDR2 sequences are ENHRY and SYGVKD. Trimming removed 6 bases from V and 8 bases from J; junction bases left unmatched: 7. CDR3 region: CAISPGQGARGYTF. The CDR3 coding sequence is TGTGCCATCAGCCCGGGACAGGGGGCGCGGGGCTACACCTTC.

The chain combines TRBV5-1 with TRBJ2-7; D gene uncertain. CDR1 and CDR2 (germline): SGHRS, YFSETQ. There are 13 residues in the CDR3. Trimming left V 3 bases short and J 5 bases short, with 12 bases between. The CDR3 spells CASSSLPGNEQYF. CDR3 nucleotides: TGCGCCAGCAGCTCCTTGCCGGGTAACGAGCAGTACTTC.

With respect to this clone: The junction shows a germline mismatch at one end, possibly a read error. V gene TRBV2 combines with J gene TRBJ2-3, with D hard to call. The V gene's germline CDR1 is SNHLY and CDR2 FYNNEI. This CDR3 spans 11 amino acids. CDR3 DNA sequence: TGTGCCAGCAGTGAATGGTCCCCCCCTAGTTTT. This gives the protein CASSEWSPPSF.

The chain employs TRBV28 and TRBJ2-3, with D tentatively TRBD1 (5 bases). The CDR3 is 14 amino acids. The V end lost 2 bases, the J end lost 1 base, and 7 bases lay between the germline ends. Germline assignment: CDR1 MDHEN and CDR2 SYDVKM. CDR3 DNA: TGTGCCAGCAGTTTAGGCAGGGGCACAGATACGCAGTATTTT. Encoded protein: CASSLGRGTDTQYF.

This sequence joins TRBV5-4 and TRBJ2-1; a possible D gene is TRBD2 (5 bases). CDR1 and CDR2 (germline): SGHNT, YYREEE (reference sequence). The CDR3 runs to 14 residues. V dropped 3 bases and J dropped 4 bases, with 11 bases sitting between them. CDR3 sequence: CASSSSMTYNEQFF. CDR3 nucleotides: TGTGCCAGCAGCTCTAGCATGACTTACAATGAGCAGTTCTTC.

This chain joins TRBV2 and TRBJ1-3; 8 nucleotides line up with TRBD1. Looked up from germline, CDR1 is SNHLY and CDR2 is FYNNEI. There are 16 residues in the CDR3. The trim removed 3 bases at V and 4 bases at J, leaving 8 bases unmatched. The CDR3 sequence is CASSDRQGPPGNTIYF. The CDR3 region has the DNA TGTGCCAGCAGTGATAGACAGGGGCCCCCAGGAAACACCATATATTTT.

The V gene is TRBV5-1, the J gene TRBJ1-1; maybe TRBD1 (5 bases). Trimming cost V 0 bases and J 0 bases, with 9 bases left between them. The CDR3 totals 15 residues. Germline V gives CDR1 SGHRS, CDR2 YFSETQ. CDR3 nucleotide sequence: TGCGCCAGCAGCTTGGGACAGATAATGAACACTGAAGCTTTCTTT. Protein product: CASSLGQIMNTEAFF.

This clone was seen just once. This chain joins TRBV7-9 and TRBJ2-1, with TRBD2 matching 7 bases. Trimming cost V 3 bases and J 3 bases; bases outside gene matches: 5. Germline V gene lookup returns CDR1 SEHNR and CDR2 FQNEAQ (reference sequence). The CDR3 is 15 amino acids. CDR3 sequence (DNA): TGTGCCAGCAGCTTTTCCGGACTAGGCTACAATGAGCAGTTCTTC. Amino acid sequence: CASSFSGLGYNEQFF.

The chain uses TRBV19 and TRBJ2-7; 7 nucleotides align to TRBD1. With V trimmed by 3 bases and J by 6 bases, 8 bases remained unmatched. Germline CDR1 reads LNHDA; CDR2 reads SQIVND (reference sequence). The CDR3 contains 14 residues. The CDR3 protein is CASSMFTGAGEQYF. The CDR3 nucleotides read TGTGCCAGTAGTATGTTTACAGGGGCGGGCGAGCAGTACTTC.

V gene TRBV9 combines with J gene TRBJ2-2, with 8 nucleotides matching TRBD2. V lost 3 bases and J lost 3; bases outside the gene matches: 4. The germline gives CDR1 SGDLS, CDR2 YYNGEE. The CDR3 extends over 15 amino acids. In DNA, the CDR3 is TGTGCCAGCAGCGGCCGACTAGCGCACACCGGGGAGCTGTTTTTT. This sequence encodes CASSGRLAHTGELFF. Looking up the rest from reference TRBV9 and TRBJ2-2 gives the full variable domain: DSGVTQTPKHLITATGQRVTLRCSPRSGDLSVYWYQQSLDQGLQFLIQYYNGEERAKGNILERFSAQQFPDLHSELNLSSLELGDSALYFCASSGRLAHTGELFFGEGSRLTVL.

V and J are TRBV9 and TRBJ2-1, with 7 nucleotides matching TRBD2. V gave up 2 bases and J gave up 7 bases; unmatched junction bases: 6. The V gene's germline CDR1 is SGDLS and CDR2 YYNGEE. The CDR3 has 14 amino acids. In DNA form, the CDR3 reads TGTGCCAGCAGCGTGGCGGGAGCGTGGAATGAGCAGTTCTTC. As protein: CASSVAGAWNEQFF.

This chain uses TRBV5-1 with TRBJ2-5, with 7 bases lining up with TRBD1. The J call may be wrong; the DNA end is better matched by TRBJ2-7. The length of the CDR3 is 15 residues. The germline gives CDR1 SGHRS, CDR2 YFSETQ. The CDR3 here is CASSGGPGTAYEQYF. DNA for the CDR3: TGCGCCAGCAGTGGGGGCCCTGGGACAGCCTACGAGCAGTACTTC.

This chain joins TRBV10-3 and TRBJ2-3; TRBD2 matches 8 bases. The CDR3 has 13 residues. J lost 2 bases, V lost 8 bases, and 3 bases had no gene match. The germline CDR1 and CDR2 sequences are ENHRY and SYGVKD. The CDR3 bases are TGTGCCATCGGTAGCGGGGCCACAGATACGCAGTATTTT. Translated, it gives CAIGSGATDTQYF.

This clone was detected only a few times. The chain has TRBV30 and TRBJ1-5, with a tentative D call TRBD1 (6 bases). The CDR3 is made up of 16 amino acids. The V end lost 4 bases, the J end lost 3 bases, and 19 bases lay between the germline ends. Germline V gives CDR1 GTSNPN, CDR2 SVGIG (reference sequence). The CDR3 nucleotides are TGTGCCTGGAAAGTGGCAGGGGCTACCCTCAATCAGCCCCAGCATTTT. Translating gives CAWKVAGATLNQPQHF.

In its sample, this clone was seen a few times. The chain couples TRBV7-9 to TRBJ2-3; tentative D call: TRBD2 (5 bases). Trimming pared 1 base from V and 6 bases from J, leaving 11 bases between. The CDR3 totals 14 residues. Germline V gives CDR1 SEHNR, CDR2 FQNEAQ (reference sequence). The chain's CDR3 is CASSLDAGWDTQYF. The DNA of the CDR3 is TGTGCCAGCAGCTTAGATGCGGGCTGGGATACGCAGTATTTT. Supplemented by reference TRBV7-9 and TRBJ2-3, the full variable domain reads DTGVSQNPRHKITKRGQNVTFRCDPISEHNRLYWYRQTLGQGPEFLTYFQNEAQLEKSRLLSDRFSAERPKGSFSTLEIQRTEQGDSAMYLCASSLDAGWDTQYFGPGTRLTVL.

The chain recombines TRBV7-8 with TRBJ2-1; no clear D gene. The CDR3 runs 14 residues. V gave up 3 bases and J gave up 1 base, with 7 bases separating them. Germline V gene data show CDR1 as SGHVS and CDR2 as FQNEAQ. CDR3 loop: CASSLSPSYNEQFF. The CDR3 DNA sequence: TGTGCCAGCAGCTTGTCCCCGTCCTACAATGAGCAGTTCTTC.

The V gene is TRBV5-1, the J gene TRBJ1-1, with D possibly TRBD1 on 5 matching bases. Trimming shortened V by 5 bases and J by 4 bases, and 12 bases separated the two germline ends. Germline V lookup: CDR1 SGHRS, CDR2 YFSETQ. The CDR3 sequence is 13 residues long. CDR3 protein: CASRTDFITEAFF. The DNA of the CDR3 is TGCGCCAGCAGGACAGACTTTATCACTGAAGCTTTCTTT.

The CDR3 reads CASSVTGQGANGGPDTQYF. CDR3 coding DNA: TGCGCCAGCAGTGTTACGGGACAGGGGGCGAACGGCGGGCCAGATACGCAGTATTTT. The chain couples TRBV10-1 to TRBJ2-3; TRBD1 matches at 12 bases. The junction had 15 bases not matched to a gene; V was cut back by 4 bases and J by 4 bases. CDR1 WNHNN and CDR2 SYGVQD come from the germline V gene (reference sequence). There are 19 residues in the CDR3.

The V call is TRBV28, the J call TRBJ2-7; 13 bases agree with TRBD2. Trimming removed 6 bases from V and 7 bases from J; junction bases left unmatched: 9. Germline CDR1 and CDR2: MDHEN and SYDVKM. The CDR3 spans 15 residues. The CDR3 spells CASREGLAGPREQYF. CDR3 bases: TGTGCCAGCAGGGAGGGACTAGCGGGGCCAAGGGAGCAGTACTTC. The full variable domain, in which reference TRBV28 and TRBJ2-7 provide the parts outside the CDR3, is DVKVTQSSRYLVKRTGEKVFLECVQDMDHENMFWYRQDPGLGLRLIYFSYDVKMKEKGDIPEGYSVSREKKERFSLILESASTNQTSMYLCASREGLAGPREQYFGPGTRLTVT.

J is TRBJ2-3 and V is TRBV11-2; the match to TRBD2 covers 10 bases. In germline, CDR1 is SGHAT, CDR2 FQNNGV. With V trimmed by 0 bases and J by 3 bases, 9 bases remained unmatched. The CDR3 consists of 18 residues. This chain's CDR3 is CASSLDVLSSGSTDTQYF. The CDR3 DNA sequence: TGTGCCAGCAGCTTAGATGTATTGTCTAGCGGGAGTACAGATACGCAGTATTTT.